Each of the 18 T cell receptor beta chains below was sequenced from the same sample in a study of cytomegalovirus exposure and HLA in healthy donors (TCRdb year 2017). Libraries were made using the immunoSEQ multiplex PCR assay. A mixture of 60 forward primers for TCR Vbeta segments and 13 reverse primers for TCR Jbeta segments was used in the multiplex PCR. Held by TCRdb, this immuneACCESS table contains in-frame sequences only and omits some clones. Under half of the omission traces to an unresolved V gene where checked; the cause of the rest is unknown. The sample records approximately 170,000 clones, more than 70% of which are singletons. Approximately 1.5% of the sample goes to the ten largest clones. Sequenced: PBMCs. The receptors shown here come from a girl under 18 in good health and CMV-seronegative.

The rearrangement joins TRBV6-6 to TRBJ2-1, with a possible D match to TRBD2 (7 bases). Germline V CDR1 and CDR2: MNHNY, SVGAGI (reference sequence). CDR3 length: 14 amino acids. With 2 bases removed from V and 7 bases from J, the gap between germline ends came to 12 bases. For the CDR3, the DNA is TGTGCCAGCAGTTACCGGGGGGCGCGTAATGAGCAGTTCTTC. This sequence encodes CASSYRGARNEQFF.

The chain has TRBV7-9 and TRBJ2-5; TRBD1 is a possible D gene (5 bases). Germline assignment: CDR1 SEHNR and CDR2 FQNEAQ (reference sequence). This CDR3 contains 14 residues. Trimming took 6 bases from V and 5 from J, leaving 16 bases between them. DNA for the CDR3: TGTGCCAGCAGACCTTACGTGTCAGGGGAGACCCAGTACTTC. Its translation is CASRPYVSGETQYF. Complete variable domain (other parts from reference TRBV7-9 and TRBJ2-5): DTGVSQNPRHKITKRGQNVTFRCDPISEHNRLYWYRQTLGQGPEFLTYFQNEAQLEKSRLLSDRFSAERPKGSFSTLEIQRTEQGDSAMYLCASRPYVSGETQYFGPGTRLLVL.

This clone was counted only a few times. The rearrangement joins TRBV5-4 to TRBJ2-3; no clear D gene. Germline-derived CDR1 and CDR2 are SGHNT and YYREEE (reference sequence). The CDR3 spans 15 residues. Trimming removed 5 bases from V and 2 bases from J, with 15 bases in between. CDR3 nucleotide sequence: TGTGCCAGCAGATACGATAGTGAAGTCACAGATACGCAGTATTTT. It encodes CASRYDSEVTDTQYF. Filled out from reference TRBV5-4 and TRBJ2-3, the complete variable domain reads ETGVTQSPTHLIKTRGQQVTLRCSSQSGHNTVSWYQQALGQGPQFIFQYYREEENGRGNFPPRFSGLQFPNYSSELNVNALELDDSALYLCASRYDSEVTDTQYFGPGTRLTVL.

This chain links TRBV19 with TRBJ2-1; TRBD2 matches 8 bases. The CDR3 consists of 14 residues. Germline trimming cut 2 bases from V and 10 bases from J; bases unmatched to any gene: 7. Germline V gene lookup returns CDR1 LNHDA and CDR2 SQIVND (reference sequence). DNA of the CDR3: TGTGCCAGTAGTATATGGGCGGGGGGTGGAGAGCAGTTCTTC. Translated: CASSIWAGGGEQFF. The variable domain in full, with the rest retrieved from reference TRBV19 and TRBJ2-1, is DGGITQSPKYLFRKEGQNVTLSCEQNLNHDAMYWYRQDPGQGLRLIYYSQIVNDFQKGDIAEGYSVSREKKESFPLTVTSAQKNPTAFYLCASSIWAGGGEQFFGPGTRLTVL.

This clone appeared a few times. The chain employs TRBV28 and TRBJ2-7, with TRBD1 matching over 7 bases. After removal of 2 bases from V and 6 bases from J, the junction contained 1 base not matched to a gene. CDR3 length: 12 amino acids. Germline V CDR1 and CDR2: MDHEN, SYDVKM. The CDR3 nucleotides are TGTGCCAGCAGTTTAACAGGGGTCGAGCAGTACTTC. This sequence encodes CASSLTGVEQYF.

The chain has TRBV14 and TRBJ2-7; 10 positions agree with TRBD1. The germline gives CDR1 SGHDN, CDR2 FVKESK. This CDR3 has 16 residues. V shed 3 bases and J 3 bases; nucleotides not matched to a gene: 8. DNA for the CDR3: TGTGCCAGCAGCCATTACACCGGGACAGGGGACTACGAGCAGTACTTC. This translates into CASSHYTGTGDYEQYF.

This rearrangement joins TRBV2 to TRBJ2-7; 11 nucleotides align to TRBD2. CDR1 is SNHLY, CDR2 FYNNEI, per germline. The CDR3 sequence is 14 residues long. The trim removed 11 bases at V and 3 bases at J, leaving 9 bases unmatched. CDR3 residues: CAGLLAGGGYEQYF. Written as DNA, the CDR3 is TGTGCCGGACTCCTAGCGGGGGGAGGCTACGAGCAGTACTTC.

The chain is built from TRBV5-1 and TRBJ2-5; TRBD1 matches at 8 bases. Per germline, CDR1 SGHRS and CDR2 YFSETQ. V was pared by 4 bases and J by 1 base, with 9 bases of the junction left unmatched. The CDR3 loop spans 16 amino acids. The CDR3 sequence is CASSPTVGTGQETQYF. The CDR3 DNA is TGCGCCAGCAGCCCGACCGTTGGGACAGGCCAAGAGACCCAGTACTTC.

The rearrangement joins TRBV5-6 to TRBJ1-1; the match to TRBD1 covers 12 bases. V lost 4 bases to trimming and J lost 0 bases; unmatched junction nucleotides: 7. CDR1 is SGHDT, CDR2 YYEEEE, per germline. There are 17 residues in the CDR3. The CDR3 sequence is CASSHAGTGGMNTEAFF. The CDR3, as DNA: TGTGCCAGCAGCCACGCCGGGACAGGGGGCATGAACACTGAAGCTTTCTTT.

The chain recombines TRBV29-1 with TRBJ1-2; 7 bases line up with TRBD1. With 6 bases clipped from V and 7 bases from J, the junction kept 5 bases outside the gene matches. Germline-derived CDR1 and CDR2 are SQVTM and ANQGSEA. The CDR3 contains 11 residues. The CDR3 bases are TGCAGCGTCCCTCACAGGGGTGGCTACACCTTC. As protein: CSVPHRGGYTF.

This clone is a singleton in its sample. This sequence joins TRBV9 and TRBJ1-2, with D possibly matching TRBD1 (5 bases). Trimming took 4 bases from V and 4 from J, leaving 17 bases between them. CDR1 is SGDLS and CDR2 is YYNGEE in the germline V gene. The CDR3 runs to 15 residues. As DNA, the CDR3 is TGTGCCAGCAGCCCAAGTGATTGGGGGGGCTATGGCTACACCTTC. It is translated as CASSPSDWGGYGYTF.

The CDR3 DNA reads TGTGCCAGCAGCCAGGGACAGAACACTGAAGCTTTCTTT. Translated, it gives CASSQGQNTEAFF. The rearrangement links TRBV14 to TRBJ1-1; TRBD1 is a possible D gene (6 bases). Germline loops: CDR1 SGHDN, CDR2 FVKESK. Trimming pared 3 bases from V and 1 base from J, leaving 6 bases between. The CDR3 consists of 13 residues.

This clone was recorded only once. The chain uses TRBV9 and TRBJ1-1; D possibly corresponds to TRBD1 (6 bases). V was pared by 2 bases and J by 4 bases, with 15 bases between. This CDR3 contains 15 residues. CDR1 is SGDLS, CDR2 YYNGEE, per germline. CDR3 residues: CASSVLDSPSTEAFF. CDR3 nucleotides: TGTGCCAGCAGCGTCCTGGACAGCCCAAGCACTGAAGCTTTCTTT.

This clone appeared once. The chain joins TRBV7-9 to TRBJ2-7, with 11 bases that match TRBD1. The CDR3 extends over 13 amino acids. V lost 9 bases to trimming and J lost 3 bases; unmatched junction nucleotides: 4. Germline V gives CDR1 SEHNR, CDR2 FQNEAQ (reference sequence). The CDR3 protein is CASGGTGGYEQYF. CDR3 sequence (DNA): TGTGCCAGTGGGGGGACAGGGGGCTACGAGCAGTACTTC.

The chain couples TRBV27 to TRBJ2-1; 12 bases are a match to TRBD2. Germline values: CDR1 MNHEY, CDR2 SMNVEV (reference sequence). V lost 5 bases to trimming and J lost 0 bases; unmatched junction nucleotides: 8. The CDR3 loop spans 18 amino acids. This chain's CDR3 is CASSGGLAGSSSYNEQFF. CDR3 in DNA: TGTGCCAGCAGTGGAGGACTAGCGGGGTCGAGCTCCTACAATGAGCAGTTCTTC.

The J gene is TRBJ2-5, the V gene TRBV5-1, with a tentative D call TRBD1 (6 bases). TRBJ2-7 matches the DNA end more closely, so the J call is doubtful. This CDR3 has 14 residues. CDR1 is SGHRS and CDR2 is YFSETQ in the germline V gene. CDR3 in amino acids: CASSVGHRSYEQYF. DNA of the CDR3: TGCGCCAGCAGCGTGGGACACCGCTCCTACGAGCAGTACTTC.

The V gene is TRBV7-3, the J gene TRBJ2-5; a possible D gene is TRBD1 (7 bases). This CDR3 has 16 amino acids. The V gene lost 4 bases and the J gene lost 1 base, with 16 bases spanning the gap. CDR1 and CDR2 from the germline V gene are SGHTA and FQGTGA. The CDR3, as DNA: TGTGCCAGCAGCTCGGGGGACAGACCCCTCCAAGAGACCCAGTACTTC. This gives the protein CASSSGDRPLQETQYF. Looking up the rest from reference TRBV7-3 and TRBJ2-5 gives the full variable domain: GAGVSQTPSNKVTEKGKYVELRCDPISGHTALYWYRQSLGQGPEFLIYFQGTGAADDSGLPNDRFFAVRPEGSVSTLKIQRTERGDSAVYLCASSSGDRPLQETQYFGPGTRLLVL.

J is TRBJ2-2 and V is TRBV30; 8 nucleotides match TRBD2. This CDR3 comprises 15 residues. Trimming at V came to 8 bases and at J to 4 bases, leaving 12 bases not matched to a gene. Germline assignment: CDR1 GTSNPN and CDR2 SVGIG (reference sequence). The CDR3 coding sequence is TGTGCCCGCGCCTCCGGGAGCGGGGGCACCGGGGAGCTGTTTTTT. Amino acid sequence: CARASGSGGTGELFF.